This T cell receptor beta chain appears in the sequencing data of a study of tumor-infiltrating lymphocytes in oesophageal squamous cell carcinoma. CDR3 length equals 14 residues. The table lists this clonotype with a few counts. The junction departs from germline at one end; a sequencing error may be responsible. TCRdb fed the PCR reads into MiXCR, producing one record per CDR3 protein. This table has a few thousand distinct CDR3 sequences, approximately 19% appearing once. The sequenced sample was normal esophageal tissue next to the tumor. This sequence was found in a male donor with esophageal squamous cell carcinoma. This chain joins TRBV5-3 and TRBJ2-1; D uncertain. TRBV5-3 is given ORF status, its function remaining uncertain. The CDR3 loop reads CASSLDLGYNEQFF. CDR3 sequence (DNA): TGTGCCAGCAGCTTGGACCTTGGCTACAATGAGCAGTTCTTC.